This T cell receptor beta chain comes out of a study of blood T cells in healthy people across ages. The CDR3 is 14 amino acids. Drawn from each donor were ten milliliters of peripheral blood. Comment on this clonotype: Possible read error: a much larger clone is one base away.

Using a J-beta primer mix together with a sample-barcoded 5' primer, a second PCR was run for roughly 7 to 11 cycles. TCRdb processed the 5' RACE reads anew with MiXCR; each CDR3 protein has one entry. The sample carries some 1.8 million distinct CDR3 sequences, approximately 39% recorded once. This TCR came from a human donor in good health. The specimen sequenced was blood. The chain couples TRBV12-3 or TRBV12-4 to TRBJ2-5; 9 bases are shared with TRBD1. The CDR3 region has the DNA TGTGCCAGCGGTTTAAGGGGACAGGGAGGGACCCAGTACTTC. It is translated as CASGLRGQGGTQYF.